The source of this T cell receptor beta chain is a study of T cell responses to AZD1222 COVID-19 vaccine. For the study at large: Recipients boosted at about 4 weeks or about 12 weeks are pooled. Overall study results and limits: Close to half of all spike-specific TCRs reportedly target regions of the variants that are unmutated.

The data were produced by immunoSEQ multiplex PCR, yet TCRdb's version contains in-frame clones alone and is incomplete. The data contain some 170,000 clones, around nine tenths of them seen just once; the ten biggest clones take up less than 3%. V was trimmed by 1 base and J by 12 bases, leaving 13 bases between them. This CDR3 region has 12 residues. Germline V gene data show CDR1 as SEHNR and CDR2 as FQNEAQ (reference sequence). Details on this clone: Its target is unknown.

The specimen comprised peripheral blood, sampled on day 0 of AZD1222 vaccination. This rearrangement joins TRBV7-9 to TRBJ2-7; TRBD2 might be the D (5 bases). This TCR came from an adult in good health. CDR3 amino acids: CASSLGGRAWYF. The CDR3 nucleotides are TGTGCCAGCAGCTTAGGAGGGCGAGCATGGTACTTC.